Here is one T cell receptor beta chain with its context. Indicated time point: pre-treatment sample, taken before nivolumab and TIL therapy. The tumor samples were excised metastases, mostly pleural nodules or supraclavicular lymph nodes. This sample is part of a study of TIL therapy for anti-PD-1-resistant metastatic lung cancer. Across the whole study: Most patients had lung adenocarcinoma; a few tumors were EGFR-mutant, two ALK-rearranged; half smoked currently or formerly.

This CDR3 has 15 residues. CDR1 and CDR2 (germline): SEHNR, FQNEAQ (reference sequence). V lost 1 base to trimming and J lost 5 bases, with 14 bases between them. The immunoSEQ assay was v3. Assay used: immunoSEQ multiplex PCR; TCRdb lists only in-frame clones, some missing. The sample includes about 100,000 clones, less than 70% of them seen just once. The receptor was isolated from a person between 25 and 79 years old with non-small cell lung cancer. The sequencing here drew on tumor tissue, taken at baseline. The genes are TRBV7-9 and TRBJ1-2; D remains ambiguous. The chain's CDR3 is CASSLGGGVRYGYTF. CDR3 nucleotides: TGTGCCAGCAGCTTAGGAGGCGGGGTGCGGTATGGCTACACCTTC. Filled out from reference TRBV7-9 and TRBJ1-2, the complete variable domain reads DTGVSQNPRHKITKRGQNVTFRCDPISEHNRLYWYRQTLGQGPEFLTYFQNEAQLEKSRLLSDRFSAERPKGSFSTLEIQRTEQGDSAMYLCASSLGGGVRYGYTFGSGTRLTVV.